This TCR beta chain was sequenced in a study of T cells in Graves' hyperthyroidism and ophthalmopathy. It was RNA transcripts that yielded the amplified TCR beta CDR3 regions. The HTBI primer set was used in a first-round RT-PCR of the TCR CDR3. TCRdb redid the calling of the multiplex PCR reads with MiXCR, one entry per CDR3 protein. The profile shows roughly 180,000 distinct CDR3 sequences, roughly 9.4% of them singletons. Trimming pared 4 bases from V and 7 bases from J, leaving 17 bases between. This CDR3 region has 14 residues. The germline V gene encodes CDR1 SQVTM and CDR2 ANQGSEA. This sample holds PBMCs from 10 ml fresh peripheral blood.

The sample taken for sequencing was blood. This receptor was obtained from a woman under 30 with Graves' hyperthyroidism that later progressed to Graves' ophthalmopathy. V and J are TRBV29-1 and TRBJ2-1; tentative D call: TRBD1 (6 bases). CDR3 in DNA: TGCAGCGTTGTTGCATTTACAGGGTTGAATGAGCAGTTCTTC. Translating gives CSVVAFTGLNEQFF.